Listed here are 5 T cell receptor beta chains from one sample, sequenced in a study of blood T cell repertoires in COVID-19. Only in-frame clones appear in the TCRdb table, and some are missing; sequencing was by immunoSEQ multiplex PCR. The table has some 100,000 clones, about 85% seen once; the top ten hold around 13%. Sequencing input: peripheral blood. The receptors come from a human donor in a cohort sampled during active COVID-19.

The rearrangement uses TRBV3-1 (or the pseudogene TRBV3-2) and TRBJ1-5; D gene uncertain. Trimming cost V 4 bases and J 2 bases, with 3 bases left between them. The germline CDR1 and CDR2 sequences are LGHDT and YNNKEL (reference sequence). This CDR3 has 12 residues. DNA for the CDR3: TGTGCCAGCAGCCCAGGCAATCAGCCCCAGCATTTT. This translates into CASSPGNQPQHF.

The chain employs TRBV7-2 and TRBJ2-7; perhaps TRBD1 as D (6 bases). CDR3 size: 14 residues. Deletions cut 1 base from V and 6 bases from J, with 13 bases between. Germline-derived CDR1 and CDR2 are SGHTA and FQGNSA. The CDR3 nucleotides read TGTGCCAGCAGCTTAGGGGGACAAACCCCCGAGCAGTACTTC. Encoded protein: CASSLGGQTPEQYF.

The V and J genes are TRBV7-2 and TRBJ1-6; no firm D call. There are 14 residues in the CDR3. With 1 base removed from V and 9 bases from J, the gap between germline ends came to 10 bases. Germline values: CDR1 SGHTA, CDR2 FQGNSA. Written as DNA, the CDR3 is TGTGCCAGCAGCTTAGTTTCGGGGTTTTCACCCCTCCACTTT. Translating gives CASSLVSGFSPLHF. Filled out from reference TRBV7-2 and TRBJ1-6, the complete variable domain reads GAGVSQSPSNKVTEKGKDVELRCDPISGHTALYWYRQSLGQGLEFLIYFQGNSAPDKSGLPSDRFSAERTGGSVSTLTIQRTQQEDSAVYLCASSLVSGFSPLHFGNGTRLTVT.

This chain connects TRBV15 to TRBJ1-2; D is undetermined. The CDR3 sequence is 15 residues long. Per the germline V gene, CDR1 is LNHNV and CDR2 is YYDKDF (reference sequence). The germline V and J ends were trimmed by 0 bases and 3 bases, with 11 bases remaining between them. In DNA form, the CDR3 reads TGTGCCACCAGCAGAGAGTTTCCAGGCTACTATGGCTACACCTTC. Its protein is CATSREFPGYYGYTF.

The gene calls are TRBV6-8 and TRBJ2-7; the D gene is possibly TRBD1 (6 bases). The CDR3 is 15 residues long. V shed 2 bases and J shed 3 bases, with 14 bases lying between them. The germline CDR1 and CDR2 sequences are MNHGY and SAAAGT. The CDR3 nucleotides read TGTGCCAGCAGTTACCCGGACAGTACCTACTACGAGCAGTACTTC. Its translation: CASSYPDSTYYEQYF.